A single T cell receptor (beta chain) is shown here with its context. It lacks a known antigen. Per-base qualities were not stored, and no clone one base away is much larger. There are 14 amino acids in the CDR3, from cysteine to phenylalanine inclusive. Solely the CDR3 DNA is kept, with 42 bases framed from the first base. At the junction V is shortened by 6 bases and J by 1 base; bases outside the gene matches: 5. Sequences SGHAT (CDR1) and FQNNGV (CDR2) are obtained from the germline V gene. The CDR3 regions of human TCRbeta chains were analyzed by immunosequencing. Under the source paper's analysis protocol: Repertoire TCRs were matched against a reference library of SARS-CoV-2-specific TCRs generated with the MIRA antigen-specificity platform. Breadth was defined as the fraction of unique TCRs that were SARS-CoV-2-associated. Depth was defined as the fraction of total T cells that were SARS-CoV-2-associated. Each spike-specific TCR was assigned to its reactive spike region and to a CD4 or CD8 class using the MIRA data. Log10-transformed breadth and depth values were compared by one-way ANOVA with Sidak's multiple comparisons tests. TCRdb stores this immuneACCESS table with in-frame sequences only. Part of the clones is absent; in the studies checked, under half of the shortfall reflects unresolved V genes, and no reason is known for the rest. V and J calls and clone size follow that table, whereas D and trimming were derived from the DNA. This sample gives about 180,000 clones in total; almost 90% of them show up just once. Approximately 10% of the sample lies in the top ten.

The time point label corresponds to: about 28 days (+/-7) after the second vaccine dose. Because spike-specific TCR depth and breadth did not differ between the two schedules, AZD1222 recipients who got a second dose at roughly 4 weeks were pooled with those who got a second dose at roughly 12 weeks. Samples from vaccinated people were obtained from the UK trials COV001 and COV002, which included a single-blind randomized controlled phase 2/3 trial of AZD1222 (ChAdOx1 nCoV-19) in healthy adults. For TCRbeta chain sequencing, PBMC samples from trial participants were taken at day 0 and at day 28 after the second dose. These data come from a study of T cell responses to AZD1222 COVID-19 vaccine (dated by TCRdb to 2020 to 2023). Background on the whole study: A total of about 230 trial participants underwent TCR sequencing, of whom around 200 received two doses of AZD1222 and about 25 received two doses of the MenACWY control vaccine. Trial participants were enrolled into age subgroups of 18-55, 56-69 and 70-plus years, which contained about 150, 28 and 57 TCR-sequenced participants, respectively. Here is what the overall study found, with its caveats: Epitopes outside the regions mutated in the B.1.351 and B.1.1.7 variants were reportedly recognized by nearly half of the unique spike-specific TCRs. A significant rise in spike-specific TCR breadth and depth was observed after two AZD1222 doses relative to day 0 and relative to MenACWY recipients. Conclusions about previously exposed vaccinees are limited because only six or seven AZD1222 recipients were SARS-CoV-2 seropositive at baseline. In the small 56-69-year group, the increase in depth fell short of significance, most likely because of low power. Participants were mostly white British and included more females than males, and it was suggested by the authors that clonal diversity may have been underestimated. Because no day 14 peak-response samples were available, repertoires were characterized only after the peak T cell response. CD4 TCRs associated with the vaccine covered the entire spike protein, and the dominant responses were in regions 160-218 and 743-854.

The clonotype originates from an adult who received the AZD1222 COVID-19 vaccine. The sample in question was peripheral blood, obtained 28 days after the second AZD1222 dose. The rearranged segments are TRBV11-2 and TRBJ2-7, with 8 junctional bases fitting TRBD2. The DNA sequence is given as TGTGCCAGCAGAACCCAGCGGGGGTCCTACGAGCAGTACTTC. The resulting protein is CASRTQRGSYEQYF.